The 27 T cell receptor beta chains in this list originate from one sample, sequenced in a study of human T cells and chemical hapten exposure. Time point meaning: patch test 3, about 24 weeks after DPC sensitization. Treatment denoted: therapeutic diphenylcyclopropenone sensitization with weekly scalp DPC. TCRdb fed the RACE reads into MiXCR, producing one record per CDR3 protein. Among about 110,000 distinct CDR3 sequences listed, under 40% were seen once. The material was whole blood, obtained in connection with sensitization to the hapten diphenylcyclopropenone (DPC). The receptors were sampled from a man in his forties with alopecia areata. Some clones in this sample may be carry-over from other donors' samples.

V usage is TRBV2 and J usage is TRBJ1-5; a possible D gene is TRBD1 (5 bases). The V end was cut by 8 bases, the J end by 8 bases, with 16 bases between. CDR1 is SNHLY, CDR2 FYNNEI, per germline. This CDR3 is 13 amino acids long. The chain's CDR3 is CASFLGVGEPQHF. The CDR3 nucleotides are TGTGCCAGCTTCCTGGGGGTGGGGGAGCCCCAGCATTTT.

This chain links TRBV6-6 with TRBJ2-2, with D perhaps given as TRBD1 or TRBD2 (5 bases each). The germline V gene has CDR1 MNHNY and CDR2 SVGAGI (reference sequence). Between the trimmed V and J ends, which lost 2 bases and 5 bases, there was a span of 9 bases. This CDR3 comprises 14 residues. Here the CDR3 DNA reads TGTGCCAGCAGTTACCGAGGGGAGACCGGGGAGCTGTTTTTT. It is translated as CASSYRGETGELFF.

This clonotype has just a few counts. This chain uses TRBV4-3 with TRBJ2-1, with D unclear. The CDR3 is made up of 17 amino acids. Germline V gene data show CDR1 as LGHNA and CDR2 as YSLEER. V was trimmed by 0 bases and J by 5 bases, leaving 17 bases between them. The CDR3 loop reads CASSQDFGIGIDNEQFF. The DNA for the CDR3 is TGCGCCAGCAGCCAAGATTTCGGCATAGGGATCGACAATGAGCAGTTCTTC.

This clonotype was detected a few times. The chain couples TRBV6-4 to TRBJ2-3, with D hard to call. CDR3 length: 14 amino acids. V lost 4 bases, J lost 5 bases, and 13 bases lay in between. The germline CDR1 and CDR2 sequences are MRHNA and SNTAGT. CDR3 amino acids: CASSAQRWGDTQYF. The CDR3 DNA sequence: TGTGCCAGCAGTGCTCAGCGCTGGGGAGATACGCAGTATTTT.

The chain employs TRBV10-3 and TRBJ2-3; D uncertain. Germline assignment: CDR1 ENHRY and CDR2 SYGVKD. This CDR3 is 15 amino acids long. Deletions cut 0 bases from V and 0 bases from J, with 7 bases between. In nucleotides, the CDR3 is TGTGCCATCAGTGAGTCTACCACTAGCACAGATACGCAGTATTTT. Protein product: CAISESTTSTDTQYF.

This chain uses TRBV6-2 or TRBV6-3 with TRBJ1-1; tentatively, D is TRBD1 (6 bases). The CDR3 totals 14 residues. The germline V gene has CDR1 MNHEY and CDR2 SVGEGT. Trimming shortened V by 5 bases and J by 4 bases, and 14 bases separated the two germline ends. CDR3 nucleotide sequence: TGTGCCAGCAGTGATTTTCAACAGGGCACTGAAGCTTTCTTT. The encoded protein is CASSDFQQGTEAFF.

This clonotype was seen a handful of times. The rearrangement joins TRBV14 to TRBJ2-5; D is unclear. This CDR3 comprises 12 residues. V dropped 1 base and J dropped 4 bases, with 4 bases sitting between them. The germline gives CDR1 SGHDN, CDR2 FVKESK. CDR3 sequence reads: CASSQVLETQYF. CDR3 in DNA: TGTGCCAGCAGCCAAGTACTAGAGACCCAGTACTTC.

This clonotype appeared a few times. The chain carries TRBV5-1 and TRBJ2-3, with 10 bases that match TRBD1. The germline CDR1 and CDR2 sequences are SGHRS and YFSETQ. V shed 4 bases and J 1 base; nucleotides not matched to a gene: 3. This CDR3 contains 15 residues. The CDR3: CASSTDRGRTDTQYF. CDR3 coding DNA: TGCGCCAGCAGCACAGACAGGGGGCGCACAGATACGCAGTATTTT.

This chain links TRBV5-1 with TRBJ2-7; D is unclear. The CDR3 covers 13 residues. CDR1 and CDR2 from the germline V gene are SGHRS and YFSETQ. The V and J ends lost 0 bases and 2 bases respectively, with 6 bases between them. DNA for the CDR3: TGCGCCAGCAGCTTGGGGGCTCCCTACGAGCAGTACGTC. It translates to CASSLGAPYEQYV.

The chain carries TRBV3-1 and TRBJ2-2; D remains ambiguous. The CDR3 length is 14 residues. V lost 1 base and J lost 7, with 10 bases in between. CDR1 is LGHDT, CDR2 YNNKEL, per germline (reference sequence). Written as DNA, the CDR3 is TGTGCCAGCAGCCAAGTAGGTGTTGGCGGGGAGCTGTTTTTT. It specifies CASSQVGVGGELFF.

The V and J genes are TRBV20-1 and TRBJ2-7, with unresolved D. The CDR3 totals 14 residues. V was clipped by 4 bases and J by 5 bases, with 18 bases between them. In germline, CDR1 is DFQATT, CDR2 SNEGSKA (reference sequence). The CDR3 nucleotides are TGCAGTGCTACTAGTGAAACCCCTCCCCACGAGCAGTACGTC. Amino acids: CSATSETPPHEQYV.

This chain links TRBV5-5 with TRBJ1-4; D is unclear. The ends were cut back, 4 bases at V and 8 bases at J, with 12 bases in the middle. The CDR3 sequence is 13 residues long. Germline values: CDR1 SGHKS, CDR2 YYEKEE (reference sequence). The CDR3 DNA reads as TGTGCCAGCAGCCGGGCACCCGGGGAAAAACTGTTTTTT. Encoded protein: CASSRAPGEKLFF.

In this sample, this clonotype turned up a few times. The chain carries TRBV9 and TRBJ1-6; D is perhaps TRBD1 (6 bases). The CDR3 loop spans 13 amino acids. The germline V gene has CDR1 SGDLS and CDR2 YYNGEE. Trimming removed 4 bases from V and 7 bases from J, with 9 bases in between. CDR3 coding DNA: TGTGCCAGCAGCCCGCAGGGGAATTCACCCCTCCACTTT. Its translation: CASSPQGNSPLHF.

A few counts support this clonotype. The chain recombines TRBV30 with TRBJ2-1; TRBD2 matches 8 bases. The junction had 3 bases not matched to a gene; V was cut back by 2 bases and J by 3 bases. Germline V gene lookup returns CDR1 GTSNPN and CDR2 SVGIG (reference sequence). The CDR3 sequence is 14 residues long. The CDR3 reads CAWSISGIYNEQFF. The CDR3 bases are TGTGCCTGGAGTATTAGCGGGATCTACAATGAGCAGTTCTTC.

V gene TRBV6-5 combines with J gene TRBJ2-3; 9 nucleotides agree with TRBD1. The length of the CDR3 is 16 residues. V dropped 4 bases and J dropped 1; count of bases not matched to a gene: 6. Germline V gives CDR1 MNHEY, CDR2 SVGAGI. CDR3 sequence: CASSFTGGLGTDTQYF. As DNA, the CDR3 is TGTGCCAGCAGTTTTACAGGGGGCTTAGGCACAGATACGCAGTATTTT.

The chain combines TRBV29-1 with TRBJ2-5, with D maybe TRBD2 (5 bases). V lost 0 bases and J 10 bases, leaving 18 bases between the germline ends. This CDR3 contains 14 residues. In germline, CDR1 is SQVTM, CDR2 ANQGSEA. This CDR3 reads CSVEDGLRPMSQYF. The DNA for the CDR3 is TGCAGCGTTGAAGACGGACTCCGTCCAATGAGCCAGTACTTC.

The chain couples TRBV4-3 to TRBJ2-1, with TRBD2 identical over 12 bases. J was trimmed by 2 bases and V by 3 bases; bases with no gene match: 5. Germline V CDR1 and CDR2: LGHNA, YSLEER. The CDR3 consists of 17 residues. The CDR3 spells CASSQERLAGAYNEQFF. The CDR3 DNA reads as TGCGCCAGCAGCCAGGAGAGACTAGCGGGAGCCTACAATGAGCAGTTCTTC.

The rearrangement links TRBV20-1 to TRBJ2-6, with D possibly TRBD2 on 5 matching bases. Trimming shortened V by 0 bases and J by 2 bases, and 8 bases separated the two germline ends. Germline values: CDR1 DFQATT, CDR2 SNEGSKA (reference sequence). The CDR3 contains 15 residues. The CDR3 DNA reads TGCAGTGCTAGAGATGAGAGGGCTGGGGCCAACGTCCTGACTTTC. It specifies CSARDERAGANVLTF.

The chain carries TRBV5-1 and TRBJ2-3; tentative D call: TRBD2 (6 bases). Trimming removed 0 bases at V and 5 bases at J, with 16 bases between. The CDR3 runs to 16 residues. In germline, CDR1 is SGHRS, CDR2 YFSETQ. The CDR3 spells CASSLALGGMGDTQYF. CDR3 nucleotide sequence: TGCGCCAGCAGCTTGGCCCTCGGGGGAATGGGAGATACGCAGTATTTT.

This chain links TRBV5-1 with TRBJ2-7, with D perhaps matching TRBD1 (5 bases). CDR1 and CDR2 (germline): SGHRS, YFSETQ. Trimming stripped 0 bases from V and 2 bases from J, with 12 bases between. The CDR3 is made up of 15 amino acids. For the CDR3, the DNA is TGCGCCAGCAGCTTGGTACCAGGGCCGACCTACGAGCAGTACTTC. Encoded protein: CASSLVPGPTYEQYF.

The chain employs TRBV24-1 and TRBJ2-5, with TRBD2 identical over 9 bases. V trimming: 3 bases; J trimming: 3 bases; junction bases outside the gene matches: 7. CDR3 length: 16 amino acids. CDR1 and CDR2 from the germline V gene are KGHDR and SFDVKD. Here the CDR3 reads CATSDPIAGGEETQYF. CDR3 sequence (DNA): TGTGCCACCAGTGATCCTATTGCGGGAGGGGAAGAGACCCAGTACTTC.

This clonotype occurred a few times. This chain joins TRBV19 and TRBJ2-5; no definite D call. Germline V gives CDR1 LNHDA, CDR2 SQIVND (reference sequence). The CDR3 totals 13 residues. V shed 1 base and J shed 5 bases, with 8 bases lying between them. CDR3 nucleotides: TGTGCCAGTAGTATAGGTCGACCGGAGACCCAGTACTTC. Protein product: CASSIGRPETQYF.

This clonotype has more than one count but fewer than ten. The chain links TRBV20-1 to TRBJ2-3; possibly TRBD1 for D (6 bases). This CDR3 has 16 residues. Per the germline V gene, CDR1 is DFQATT and CDR2 is SNEGSKA (reference sequence). V lost 0 bases and J 0 bases, leaving 13 bases between the germline ends. The chain's CDR3 is CSARDQFRGSTDTQYF. CDR3 in DNA: TGCAGTGCTAGAGACCAATTCAGGGGAAGCACAGATACGCAGTATTTT.

This sequence joins TRBV29-1 and TRBJ2-7; the match to TRBD2 covers 9 bases. Germline CDR1 reads SQVTM; CDR2 reads ANQGSEA. This CDR3 region has 14 residues. Trimming at V came to 8 bases and at J to 4 bases, leaving 12 bases not matched to a gene. The CDR3 sequence is CSIVAGEGGYEQYF. For the CDR3, the DNA is TGCAGCATCGTAGCGGGAGAGGGGGGATACGAGCAGTACTTC.

As DNA, the CDR3 is TGTGCCAGCAGTTACTCGATTGGGACAACATACGAGCAGTACTTC. Amino acids: CASSYSIGTTYEQYF. The chain combines TRBV6-5 with TRBJ2-7; a weak D match, TRBD1 (6 bases). Germline CDR1 is MNHEY and CDR2 is SVGAGI. V was cut by 0 bases and J by 4 bases, with 13 bases left in between. The CDR3 sequence is 15 residues long.

This clonotype has only a few counts. The gene calls are TRBV6-5 and TRBJ1-4, with TRBD1 matching over 9 bases. V lost 8 bases, J lost 10 bases, and 14 bases stayed unmatched. Germline V gives CDR1 MNHEY, CDR2 SVGAGI. The CDR3 is made up of 15 amino acids. DNA for the CDR3: TGTGCCAGCTCCAGAAAGGGGACAGGGAAAGGAAAACTGTTTTTT. Its translation: CASSRKGTGKGKLFF.

This clonotype was counted only a few times. This sequence joins TRBV12-3 or TRBV12-4 and TRBJ2-2, with 10 bases identical to TRBD2. This CDR3 has 16 residues. V trimming: 6 bases; J trimming: 0 bases; junction bases outside the gene matches: 4. CDR3 nucleotides: TGTGCCAGCAGACTCGGACTAGCGGCGAACACCGGGGAGCTGTTTTTT. Translating gives CASRLGLAANTGELFF.